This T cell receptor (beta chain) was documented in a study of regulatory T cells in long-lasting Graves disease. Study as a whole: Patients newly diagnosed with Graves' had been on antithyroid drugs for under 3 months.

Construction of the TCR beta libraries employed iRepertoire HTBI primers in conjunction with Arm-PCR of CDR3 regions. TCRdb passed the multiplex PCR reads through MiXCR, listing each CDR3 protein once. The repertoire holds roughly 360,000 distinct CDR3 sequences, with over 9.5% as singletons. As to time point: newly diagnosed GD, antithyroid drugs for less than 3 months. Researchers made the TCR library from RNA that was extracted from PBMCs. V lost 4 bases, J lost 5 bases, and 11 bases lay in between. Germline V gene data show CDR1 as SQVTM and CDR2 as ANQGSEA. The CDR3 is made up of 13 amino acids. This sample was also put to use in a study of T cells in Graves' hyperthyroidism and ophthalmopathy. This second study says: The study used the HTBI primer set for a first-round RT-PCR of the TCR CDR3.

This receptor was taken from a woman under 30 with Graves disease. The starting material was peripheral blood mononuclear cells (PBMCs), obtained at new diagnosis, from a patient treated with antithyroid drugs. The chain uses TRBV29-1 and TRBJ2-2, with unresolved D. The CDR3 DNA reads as TGCAGCGTTGTCGGCAGAACAACCGGGGAGCTGTTTTTT. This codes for CSVVGRTTGELFF.